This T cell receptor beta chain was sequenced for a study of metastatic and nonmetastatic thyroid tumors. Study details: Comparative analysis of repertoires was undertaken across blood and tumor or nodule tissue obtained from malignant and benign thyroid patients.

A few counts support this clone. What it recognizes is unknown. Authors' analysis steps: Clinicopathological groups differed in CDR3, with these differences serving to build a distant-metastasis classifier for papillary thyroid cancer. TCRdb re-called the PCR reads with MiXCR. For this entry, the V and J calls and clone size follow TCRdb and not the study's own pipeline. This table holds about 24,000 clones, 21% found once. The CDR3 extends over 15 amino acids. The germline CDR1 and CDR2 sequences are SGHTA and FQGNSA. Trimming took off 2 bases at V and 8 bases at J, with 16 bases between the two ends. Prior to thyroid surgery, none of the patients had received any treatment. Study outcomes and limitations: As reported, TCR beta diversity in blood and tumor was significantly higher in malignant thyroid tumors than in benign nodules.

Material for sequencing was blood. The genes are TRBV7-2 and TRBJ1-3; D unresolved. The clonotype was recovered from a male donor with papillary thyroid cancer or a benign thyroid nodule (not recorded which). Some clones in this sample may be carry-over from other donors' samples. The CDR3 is CASSLSGLSPDTIYF. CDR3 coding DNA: TGTGCCAGCAGCTTAAGTGGACTTTCACCGGACACCATATATTTT. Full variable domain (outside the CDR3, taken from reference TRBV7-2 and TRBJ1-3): GAGVSQSPSNKVTEKGKDVELRCDPISGHTALYWYRQSLGQGLEFLIYFQGNSAPDKSGLPSDRFSAERTGGSVSTLTIQRTQQEDSAVYLCASSLSGLSPDTIYFGEGSWLTVV.